This T cell receptor (beta chain) came from a study of cytomegalovirus exposure and HLA in healthy donors. The V and J ends lost 4 bases and 1 base respectively, with 11 bases between them. This CDR3 is 14 amino acids long. Germline CDR1 and CDR2: SGHRS and YFSETQ. PCR employed 60 Vbeta and 13 Jbeta primers. Here immunoSEQ multiplex PCR was the method, and the copy in TCRdb shows in-frame clones only, minus some. The repertoire includes 120,000 or so clones, over 80% of them detected once, and 15% to 20% sits in the top ten. The chain carries TRBV5-1 and TRBJ1-2; tentatively, D is TRBD1 (6 bases). This receptor was taken from a young man in good health and CMV-seropositive. Sequencing was performed on PBMCs. CDR3 region: CASSMSDSNYGYTF. The DNA for the CDR3 is TGCGCCAGCAGCATGTCGGACAGTAACTATGGCTACACCTTC. Based on the CDR3 plus reference TRBV5-1 and TRBJ1-2, the full variable domain is KAGVTQTPRYLIKTRGQQVTLSCSPISGHRSVSWYQQTPGQGLQFLFEYFSETQRNKGNFPGRFSGRQFSNSRSEMNVSTLELGDSALYLCASSMSDSNYGYTFGSGTRLTVV.